This is a list of T cell receptor beta chains from one sample in a study of response to subunit inactivated influenza vaccine. TCRdb used MiXCR to reprocess the RT-PCR reads, holding one entry per CDR3 protein. The sample gives about 800,000 distinct CDR3 sequences, approximately 21% of which show up once; 9.5% to 13% is in the top ten. The material sequenced was PBMCs from blood, taken around 5 days after vaccination. These receptor sequences come from a man aged 45-60 years who received an inactivated influenza vaccine. Each CDR3 is given with its conserved first and last residue. D genes are given only for firm matches. For some rows the clone size is stated as once, few or many, or as a class when expanded; others skip it.

>TRBJ1-1|-|16|TRBV20-1|-
CSARTPRGAVNTEAFF
TGCAGTGCTAGAACCCCGAGGGGGGCAGTGAATACTGAAGCTTTCTTT
>TRBJ2-2|-|14|TRBV5-1|-
CASSSPGRGGELFF
TGCGCCAGCAGCTCCCCCGGGCGAGGCGGGGAGCTGTTTTTT
>TRBJ2-7|-|12|TRBV10-3|-
CAIVDRYGEQYF
TGTGCCATCGTAGACCGTTATGGCGAGCAGTACTTC
>TRBJ2-1|-|14|TRBV20-1|TRBD2
CSASGGVYGDEQFF
TGCAGTGCTAGTGGGGGGGTGTATGGCGATGAGCAGTTCTTC
>TRBJ2-1|-|15|TRBV4-2|-
CASSPDGQPYNEQFF
TGTGCCAGCAGCCCTGATGGACAGCCCTACAATGAGCAGTTCTTC
>TRBJ2-7|-|18|TRBV6-2/TRBV6-3|TRBD1
CASSSYRGTGGRIYEQYF
TGTGCCAGCAGTTCCTACCGTGGGACAGGGGGCCGGATCTACGAGCAGTACTTC
>TRBJ1-5|-|12|TRBV12-3/TRBV12-4|-
CASGSGDQPQHF
TGTGCCAGCGGGAGTGGGGATCAGCCCCAGCATTTT
>TRBJ2-7|many|13|TRBV4-2|-
CASSQASSYEQYF
TGTGCCAGCAGTCAGGCGAGCTCCTACGAGCAGTACTTC
>TRBJ2-3|-|17|TRBV27|-
CASSPPGGPFITDTQYF
TGTGCCAGCAGTCCTCCGGGTGGGCCTTTCATAACAGATACGCAGTATTTT
>TRBJ2-7|few|15|TRBV3-1|-
CASSQASASSYEQYF
TGTGCCAGCAGCCAGGCTAGCGCGAGCTCCTACGAGCAGTACTTC
>TRBJ2-3|few|11|TRBV7-2|-
CASTPGLTQYF
TGTGCCAGCACCCCGGGACTCACGCAGTATTTT
>TRBJ1-2|few|12|TRBV10-3|TRBD1
CAIAGTGSGYTF
TGTGCCATCGCCGGGACAGGGTCTGGCTACACCTTC
>TRBJ1-1|-|13|TRBV29-1|TRBD1
CSGRQGPGTEAFF
TGCAGCGGCAGACAGGGACCGGGGACTGAAGCTTTCTTT
>TRBJ2-1|once|13|TRBV10-3|-
CAIGDFSVNEQFF
TGTGCCATCGGGGACTTTAGCGTTAATGAGCAGTTCTTC
>TRBJ2-2|few|16|TRBV13|-
CASSSLGIQGTGELFF
TGTGCCAGCAGCTCTTTGGGGATCCAGGGCACCGGGGAGCTGTTTTTT
>TRBJ1-1|-|15|TRBV27|-
CASSLSGGFSTEAFF
TGTGCCAGCAGTTTATCGGGGGGGTTTAGCACTGAAGCTTTCTTT
>TRBJ2-7|few|14|TRBV20-1|TRBD2
CSALSGVSSYEQYF
TGCAGTGCTCTTAGCGGGGTTAGCTCCTACGAGCAGTACTTC
>TRBJ2-3|-|17|TRBV7-9|TRBD2
CASSLARLADGTDTQYF
TGTGCCAGCAGCTTAGCGAGACTAGCAGACGGCACAGATACGCAGTATTTT
>TRBJ2-5|few|13|TRBV5-1|-
CASSNDRKETQYF
TGCGCCAGCAGCAACGACAGAAAAGAGACCCAGTACTTC
>TRBJ2-5|-|17|TRBV7-8|TRBD1
CASSLGFRDRVEETQYF
TGTGCCAGCAGCTTAGGATTCCGGGACAGGGTGGAAGAGACCCAGTACTTC
>TRBJ1-4|few|14|TRBV29-1|-
CSVQGQGRYEKLFF
TGCAGCGTTCAAGGGCAGGGGAGGTATGAAAAACTGTTTTTT
>TRBJ2-7|-|14|TRBV27|TRBD2
CASSFSGRVYEQYF
TGTGCCAGCAGTTTTAGCGGGAGGGTTTACGAGCAGTACTTC
>TRBJ1-2|-|18|TRBV11-2|-
CASSLGRGMQGPNYGYTF
TGTGCCAGCAGCTTAGGGAGGGGCATGCAAGGCCCTAACTATGGCTACACCTTC
>TRBJ2-6|many|13|TRBV6-5|-
CASSYSGANVLTF
TGTGCCAGCAGCTACTCTGGGGCCAACGTCCTGACTTTC
>TRBJ2-5|-|12|TRBV6-5|-
CASSYSKGPQYF
TGTGCCAGCAGTTACTCGAAGGGGCCCCAGTACTTC
>TRBJ2-1|many|15|TRBV20-1|TRBD2
CSAPGASLGGNEQFF
TGCAGTGCCCCTGGGGCTAGCCTGGGGGGGAATGAGCAGTTCTTC
>TRBJ2-2|-|17|TRBV10-3|TRBD2
CAISNPMAGENTGELFF
TGTGCCATCAGTAATCCCATGGCGGGGGAGAACACCGGGGAGCTGTTTTTT
>TRBJ1-2|-|15|TRBV7-2|-
CASSLTGRGSYGYTF
TGTGCCAGCAGCCTCACAGGGCGAGGGAGCTATGGCTACACCTTC
>TRBJ1-2|-|13|TRBV5-5|-
CASSLDQGDGYTF
TGTGCCAGCAGCTTGGACCAGGGTGATGGCTACACCTTC